Listed below are T cell receptor beta chains from one sample, sequenced in a study of blood T cell repertoires in COVID-19. Only in-frame clones appear in the TCRdb table, and some are missing; sequencing was by immunoSEQ multiplex PCR. This table has 120,000 to 150,000 clones, around 84% appearing once. The sequencing sample was made of PBMCs or T cells enriched from blood (not recorded which). These receptors came from a woman aged 45-60 years who had been exposed to COVID-19. Each CDR3 is given with its conserved first and last residue. D genes are given only for firm matches. Clone size is given for some rows only: seen once, a few or many times, or a class if the clone is expanded.

>TRBV5-4|TRBJ2-7|-|-
CASSLGVAFSGSYEQYF
TGTGCCAGCAGCCTCGGGGTAGCGTTTAGCGGCTCCTACGAGCAGTACTTC
>TRBV6-2/TRBV6-3|TRBJ1-6|few|-
CASSYWQGSSPLHF
TGTGCCAGCAGTTACTGGCAGGGGAGCTCACCCCTCCACTTT
>TRBV7-9|TRBJ1-5|-|-
CASSTDSGGSHF
TGTGCCAGCAGCACGGACTCCGGGGGATCGCATTTT
>TRBV5-5|TRBJ1-2|-|TRBD1
CASSPGYGQGGYSDYGYTF
TGTGCCAGCAGCCCAGGCTATGGACAGGGGGGGTATAGTGACTATGGCTACACCTTC
>TRBV3-1/TRBV3-2|TRBJ2-7|-|-
CASSQSNEQYF
TGTGCCAGCAGCCAATCCAACGAGCAGTACTTC
>TRBV25-1|TRBJ2-5|few|TRBD1
CASSEFKGARETQYF
TGTGCCAGCAGTGAATTCAAGGGGGCCAGGGAGACCCAGTACTTC
>TRBV19|TRBJ2-2|-|-
CASSIGLSPRAGELFF
TGTGCCAGTAGTATAGGTTTATCCCCTCGGGCCGGGGAGCTGTTTTTT
>TRBV5-5|TRBJ1-1|once|-
CASSLPATLNTEAFF
TGTGCCAGCAGCCTACCCGCCACCTTGAACACTGAAGCTTTCTTT
>TRBV6-4|TRBJ2-6|many|-
CASSDSISSGANVLTF
TGTGCCAGCAGTGACTCGATTAGCTCTGGGGCCAACGTCCTGACTTTC
>TRBV2|TRBJ1-3|-|TRBD1
CASSPVGTGNSGNTIYF
TGTGCCAGCAGTCCCGTGGGGACAGGAAACTCTGGAAACACCATATATTTT
>TRBV19|TRBJ2-5|-|-
CASSISTSQETQYF
TGTGCCAGTAGTATTTCGACTAGCCAAGAGACCCAGTACTTC
>TRBV13|TRBJ1-4|-|TRBD1
CASSLGRVGQGDQKLFF
TGTGCCAGCAGCTTAGGCCGCGTGGGACAGGGAGATCAAAAACTGTTTTTT
>TRBV6-5|TRBJ2-1|-|TRBD1
CASSYSGGEQFF
TGTGCCAGCAGTTACTCAGGGGGCGAGCAGTTCTTC
>TRBV27|TRBJ2-7|-|TRBD2
CASSRWPGTSGSYEQYF
TGTGCCAGCAGTCGATGGCCCGGGACTAGCGGTTCCTACGAGCAGTACTTC
>TRBV6-4|TRBJ2-1|-|TRBD2
CASSGTSGSYNEQFF
TGTGCCAGCAGTGGGACTAGCGGGTCCTACAATGAGCAGTTCTTC
>TRBV5-1|TRBJ2-3|-|TRBD2
CASCSGGADTQYF
TGCGCCAGCTGTAGCGGGGGCGCAGATACGCAGTATTTT
>TRBV19|TRBJ1-6|-|TRBD1
CASSYDRGSPLHF
TGTGCCAGTAGCTATGACAGGGGGTCACCCCTCCACTTT
>TRBV3-1/TRBV3-2|TRBJ2-3|-|TRBD1
CASSQGRQGSDTQYF
TGTGCCAGCAGCCAAGGGAGACAGGGCTCAGATACGCAGTATTTT
>TRBV7-9|TRBJ2-2|-|-
CASSYATVSGELFF
TGTGCCAGCAGTTACGCGACAGTATCCGGGGAGCTGTTTTTT
>TRBV7-8|TRBJ1-5|-|TRBD1
CASSFGTGTGNNQPQHF
TGTGCCAGCAGCTTCGGAACCGGGACAGGGAACAATCAGCCCCAGCATTTT
>TRBV15|TRBJ1-4|-|TRBD1
CATSSGTGEKLFF
TGTGCCACCAGCAGTGGGACAGGGGAAAAACTGTTTTTT
>TRBV7-2|TRBJ2-5|-|TRBD1
CASLRQGPGQETQYF
TGTGCCAGCCTTAGACAGGGTCCAGGTCAAGAGACCCAGTACTTC
>TRBV7-2|TRBJ2-5|-|-
CASSSQETQYF
TGTGCCAGCAGCTCACAAGAGACCCAGTACTTC
>TRBV5-1|TRBJ1-1|few|TRBD1
CASSSRTGGLEAFF
TGCGCCAGCAGCTCTCGGACAGGGGGCCTCGAAGCTTTCTTT
>TRBV10-3|TRBJ1-6|-|-
CAISESQVSNSPLHF
TGTGCCATCAGTGAGTCCCAGGTTTCCAATTCACCCCTCCACTTT
>TRBV6-5|TRBJ1-2|-|-
CAAGANYGYTF
TGTGCCGCAGGGGCAAACTATGGCTACACCTTC
>TRBV5-1|TRBJ1-1|few|-
CASSLGLMNTEAFF
TGCGCCAGCAGCTTGGGACTGATGAACACTGAAGCTTTCTTT
>TRBV3-1/TRBV3-2|TRBJ1-1|-|-
CASSQQGNTEAFF
TGTGCCAGCAGCCAACAGGGGAACACTGAAGCTTTCTTT
>TRBV9|TRBJ2-6|-|TRBD1
CASSFRDRRFGANVLTF
TGTGCCAGCAGCTTCCGGGACAGGAGGTTTGGGGCCAACGTCCTGACTTTC
>TRBV29-1|TRBJ2-1|-|-
CSVRGGETNEQFF
TGCAGCGTCCGAGGGGGGGAAACCAATGAGCAGTTCTTC
>TRBV7-2|TRBJ2-7|-|TRBD2
CASAGPRLAGSYEQYF
TGTGCCAGCGCCGGACCCCGACTAGCGGGCTCCTACGAGCAGTACTTC
>TRBV2|TRBJ2-1|-|-
CASMKTENEQFF
TGTGCCAGCATGAAGACTGAGAATGAGCAGTTCTTC
>TRBV11-2|TRBJ1-1|-|-
CASSLGLDTEAFF
TGTGCCAGCAGCCTGGGGCTGGACACTGAAGCTTTCTTT
>TRBV5-6|TRBJ1-5|-|TRBD1
CASSSGTGGVQPQHF
TGTGCCAGCAGCTCCGGGACAGGGGGAGTCCAGCCCCAGCATTTT
>TRBV10-3|TRBJ1-1|few|TRBD1
CAITRDREYTEAFF
TGTGCCATCACCCGGGACAGGGAATACACTGAAGCTTTCTTT
>TRBV2|TRBJ2-5|few|TRBD2
CASRGTSGGGETQYF
TGTGCCAGCAGAGGGACTAGCGGGGGGGGAGAGACCCAGTACTTC
>TRBV28|TRBJ2-7|-|-
CASSSGALDSYEQYF
TGTGCCAGCAGTTCTGGGGCACTGGATTCCTACGAGCAGTACTTC
>TRBV18|TRBJ1-3|-|-
CASSPLESGNTIYF
TGTGCCAGCTCACCATTGGAGAGCGGAAACACCATATATTTT
>TRBV3-1/TRBV3-2|TRBJ2-1|few|TRBD2
CASSQESSGRTEQFF
TGTGCCAGCAGCCAAGAGAGTAGCGGGAGAACCGAGCAGTTCTTC
>TRBV19|TRBJ1-4|-|-
CASSIGFWANEKLFF
TGTGCCAGTAGTATCGGGTTTTGGGCTAATGAAAAACTGTTTTTT
>TRBV27|TRBJ2-1|-|TRBD2
CASRTGLAGVDEQFF
TGTGCCAGCAGAACGGGACTAGCGGGAGTTGATGAGCAGTTCTTC
>TRBV6-6|TRBJ2-7|once|-
CASSYPSRVPTYEQYF
TGTGCCAGCAGTTACCCAAGCAGGGTTCCCACCTACGAGCAGTACTTC
>TRBV3-1/TRBV3-2|TRBJ2-7|-|TRBD2
CASSQVAGGYEQYF
TGTGCCAGCAGCCAAGTAGCGGGAGGGTACGAGCAGTACTTC
>TRBV18|TRBJ2-7|-|-
CASSLEGYEQYF
TGTGCCAGCTCACTTGAGGGCTACGAGCAGTACTTC
>TRBV5-1|TRBJ2-7|-|TRBD2
CASRTGTSTVYEQYF
TGCGCCAGCAGGACCGGGACTAGTACAGTCTACGAGCAGTACTTC
>TRBV27|TRBJ2-3|-|-
CASSFEVWPRDTQYF
TGTGCCAGCAGTTTTGAAGTTTGGCCAAGAGATACGCAGTATTTT
>TRBV5-1|TRBJ1-6|-|-
CASSLAEQPNYNSPLHF
TGCGCCAGCAGCTTGGCCGAACAGCCTAACTATAATTCACCCCTCCACTTT
>TRBV7-2|TRBJ2-7|-|TRBD1
CASSLAMTGGLYEQYF
TGTGCCAGCAGCTTAGCCATGACAGGGGGCTTGTACGAGCAGTACTTC
>TRBV13|TRBJ1-5|-|-
CASSSRARGGQPQHF
TGTGCCAGCAGCTCTAGGGCGCGGGGAGGTCAGCCCCAGCATTTT
>TRBV19|TRBJ1-6|few|TRBD1
CASSIARTGGNSPLHF
TGTGCCAGTAGTATTGCGCGGACAGGGGGTAATTCACCCCTCCACTTT
>TRBV7-9|TRBJ2-5|-|TRBD1
CASSLRQGHRETQYF
TGTGCCAGCAGCTTACGACAGGGGCATCGAGAGACCCAGTACTTC
>TRBV20-1|TRBJ2-7|-|-
CSASWQVSSYEQYF
TGCAGTGCTAGTTGGCAGGTATCCTCCTACGAGCAGTACTTC
>TRBV6-5|TRBJ2-7|-|-
CASRETLYEQYF
TGTGCCAGCAGAGAGACTCTGTACGAGCAGTACTTC
>TRBV9|TRBJ1-1|-|-
CASSPPVTEAFF
TGTGCCAGCAGCCCCCCGGTCACTGAAGCTTTCTTT
>TRBV7-3|TRBJ1-1|-|TRBD1
CASSLYPGGNTEAFF
TGTGCCAGCAGCTTATATCCAGGGGGGAACACTGAAGCTTTCTTT